The 16 T cell receptor beta chains below were found in one sample sequenced in a study of cytomegalovirus exposure and HLA in healthy donors. The PCR was carried out with 60 Vbeta primers and 13 Jbeta primers. The method was immunoSEQ multiplex PCR; TCRdb's version includes in-frame clones alone and lacks a portion of them. Among 130,000 to 150,000 clones listed, over 60% were seen once. Material for sequencing was PBMCs. These receptors all come from a woman aged 25 to 45 in good health and CMV-seropositive.

This sequence joins TRBV2 and TRBJ1-5; maybe TRBD1 (5 bases). Germline V CDR1 and CDR2: SNHLY, FYNNEI. Trimming removed 5 bases from V and 7 bases from J, with 15 bases in between. CDR3 length equals 14 residues. CDR3 sequence: CASSLDSVGQPQHF. DNA for the CDR3: TGTGCCAGCAGTTTAGACAGTGTGGGCCAGCCCCAGCATTTT. The complete variable domain, with remaining parts taken from reference TRBV2 and TRBJ1-5, reads EPEVTQTPSHQVTQMGQEVILRCVPISNHLYFYWYRQILGQKVEFLVSFYNNEISEKSEIFDDQFSVERPDGSNFTLKIRSTKLEDSAMYFCASSLDSVGQPQHFGDGTRLSIL.

Turning to this clone: The conserved phenylalanine or tryptophan normally closing the CDR3 is absent here, so this likely arose from a read error. The DNA is omitted, as the CDR3 cannot be located on it reliably, and the CDR3 follows TCRdb's listing. This chain connects TRBV5-4 to TRBJ1-2; the table's D call TRBD1 went unverified against the DNA. CDR1 and CDR2 (germline): SGHNT, YYREEE (reference sequence). The CDR3 is made up of 12 amino acids, end residues included. The CDR3 reads CASSLFFGQTTT.

CDR3 nucleotide sequence: TGTGCCAGTAGTACAGGGCACGAGCAGTACTTC. Translated: CASSTGHEQYF. The chain employs TRBV19 and TRBJ2-7; the D gene is possibly TRBD1 (5 bases). V lost 4 bases, J lost 5 bases, and 6 bases lay in between. Per germline, CDR1 LNHDA and CDR2 SQIVND (reference sequence). The CDR3 runs to 11 residues. Supplemented by reference TRBV19 and TRBJ2-7, the full variable domain reads DGGITQSPKYLFRKEGQNVTLSCEQNLNHDAMYWYRQDPGQGLRLIYYSQIVNDFQKGDIAEGYSVSREKKESFPLTVTSAQKNPTAFYLCASSTGHEQYFGPGTRLTVT.

The rearrangement uses TRBV21-1 and TRBJ1-5; the DNA was not compared with TRBD1, the D call given in the table. TRBV21-1 is termed a pseudogene. The CDR3 has 17 residues. The CDR3, as DNA: TGTGCCAGCAGCCTGGAGAACAGGGCCGATAGCAATCAGCCCCAGCATTTT. This codes for CASSLENRADSNQPQHF.

This clone has a single count. The rearrangement joins TRBV2 to TRBJ1-2, with D tentatively TRBD1 (6 bases). There are 14 residues in the CDR3. Germline-derived CDR1 and CDR2 are SNHLY and FYNNEI. V was trimmed by 5 bases and J by 3 bases, leaving 13 bases between them. CDR3 sequence: CASSYRVLDYGYTF. The DNA of the CDR3 is TGTGCCAGCAGTTACAGGGTTCTGGACTATGGCTACACCTTC.

The chain combines TRBV6-1 with TRBJ1-2; TRBD1 might be the D (6 bases). The germline gives CDR1 MNHNS, CDR2 SASEGT. The CDR3 is 11 residues long. The V and J ends lost 6 bases and 8 bases respectively, with 10 bases between them. CDR3 in amino acids: CASRTGWGYTF. The CDR3 coding sequence is TGTGCCAGCAGGACAGGCTGGGGCTACACCTTC.

A single count supports this clone. The chain links TRBV7-6 to TRBJ2-1; TRBD2 aligns across 8 bases. CDR1 and CDR2 (germline): SGHVS, FNYEAQ. The V gene end was trimmed by 4 bases and the J gene end by 3 bases; junction bases not matched to a gene: 5. CDR3 length: 15 residues. CDR3 residues: CASSSVLADYNEQFF. CDR3 bases: TGTGCCAGCAGCTCGGTACTAGCGGACTACAATGAGCAGTTCTTC.

V usage is TRBV9 and J usage is TRBJ2-2; 7 bases line up with TRBD2. The CDR3 length is 15 residues. With 6 bases clipped from V and 1 base from J, the junction kept 6 bases outside the gene matches. Germline V gene lookup returns CDR1 SGDLS and CDR2 YYNGEE. CDR3 nucleotide sequence: TGTGCCAGCAACCGATGGGGGGGGAACACCGGGGAGCTGTTTTTT. This translates into CASNRWGGNTGELFF. The variable domain in full, with the rest retrieved from reference TRBV9 and TRBJ2-2, is DSGVTQTPKHLITATGQRVTLRCSPRSGDLSVYWYQQSLDQGLQFLIQYYNGEERAKGNILERFSAQQFPDLHSELNLSSLELGDSALYFCASNRWGGNTGELFFGEGSRLTVL.

This chain connects TRBV5-6 to TRBJ2-1; D is perhaps TRBD2 (5 bases). Trimming removed 2 bases from V and 2 bases from J, with 8 bases in between. This CDR3 spans 14 amino acids. Per germline, CDR1 SGHDT and CDR2 YYEEEE. The CDR3 reads CASSLGAAYNEQFF. The CDR3 DNA reads TGTGCCAGCAGCTTAGGAGCGGCCTACAATGAGCAGTTCTTC.

The chain is built from TRBV7-9 and TRBJ1-1, with D uncertain. The CDR3 is 13 residues long. Germline loops: CDR1 SEHNR, CDR2 FQNEAQ (reference sequence). Trimming stripped 7 bases from V and 4 bases from J, with 13 bases between. The CDR3 protein is CASTPIGRTEAFF. The CDR3 DNA reads TGTGCCAGCACGCCTATCGGTCGCACTGAAGCTTTCTTT.

V gene TRBV19 combines with J gene TRBJ2-1; D ambiguous. The CDR3 is 13 residues long. CDR1 is LNHDA, CDR2 SQIVND, per germline (reference sequence). V was shortened by 5 bases and J by 6 bases, with 11 bases between the two germline ends. The CDR3 DNA follows: TGTGCCAGTAGTCAGACACCCGGCAATGAGCAGTTCTTC. Residues: CASSQTPGNEQFF.

CDR3 in amino acids: CASSAGTNSGGNTIYF. As DNA, the CDR3 is TGTGCCAGCAGCGCGGGAACGAATTCCGGGGGAAACACCATATATTTT. The chain is built from TRBV9 and TRBJ1-3; the D is unclear. Germline V gives CDR1 SGDLS, CDR2 YYNGEE. V was cut by 3 bases and J by 4 bases, with 17 bases left in between. The CDR3 consists of 16 residues. The complete variable domain, with remaining parts taken from reference TRBV9 and TRBJ1-3, reads DSGVTQTPKHLITATGQRVTLRCSPRSGDLSVYWYQQSLDQGLQFLIQYYNGEERAKGNILERFSAQQFPDLHSELNLSSLELGDSALYFCASSAGTNSGGNTIYFGEGSWLTVV.

Only a few counts were recorded for this clone. The chain is built from TRBV2 and TRBJ1-1; D possibly corresponds to TRBD1 (6 bases). Germline V gene sequence: CDR1 SNHLY, CDR2 FYNNEI. Trimming shortened V by 5 bases and J by 11 bases, and 9 bases separated the two germline ends. This CDR3 is built from 10 residues. The DNA for the CDR3 is TGTGCCAGCAGTCGAACAGGGGCTTTCTTT. Its protein is CASSRTGAFF. Variable domain in full (rest from reference TRBV2 and TRBJ1-1): EPEVTQTPSHQVTQMGQEVILRCVPISNHLYFYWYRQILGQKVEFLVSFYNNEISEKSEIFDDQFSVERPDGSNFTLKIRSTKLEDSAMYFCASSRTGAFFGQGTRLTVV.

The chain links TRBV4-2 to TRBJ2-5, with TRBD2 matching 10 bases. With 4 bases clipped from V and 1 base from J, the junction kept 3 bases outside the gene matches. The CDR3 sequence is 15 residues long. Per the germline V gene, CDR1 is LGHNA and CDR2 is YNFKEQ. CDR3 loop: CASSPGLAVQETQYF. The CDR3 bases are TGTGCCAGCAGCCCCGGACTAGCGGTCCAAGAGACCCAGTACTTC.

The chain carries TRBV6-1 and TRBJ1-1; possible D gene TRBD1, 6 bases. V was cut by 7 bases and J by 1 base, with 13 bases left in between. Looked up from germline, CDR1 is MNHNS and CDR2 is SASEGT. The CDR3 sequence is 14 residues long. CDR3 in DNA: TGTGCCAGCACTCCCAGAGGGGGGAACACTGAAGCTTTCTTT. Translated: CASTPRGGNTEAFF.

This chain joins TRBV10-3 and TRBJ2-7; TRBD1 matches at 11 bases. V dropped 4 bases and J dropped 3; count of bases not matched to a gene: 5. Germline CDR1 ENHRY, CDR2 SYGVKD. This CDR3 spans 15 amino acids. The CDR3 nucleotides are TGTGCCATCAGTGTCGGGACAGGGGGAGGCTACGAGCAGTACTTC. Amino acid sequence: CAISVGTGGGYEQYF.